This TCR beta chain was observed in a study of blood T cells in healthy people across ages. Study information: Capturing about one barcoded beta molecule per two T cells was achieved by template switching. General study results and limits: TCR beta diversity, measured per million T cells, fell in a roughly linear way with age. Unknown CMV status may confound age-related changes in expanded clones.

A second PCR, run for about 7 to 11 cycles, used a sample-barcoded 5' primer plus a J-beta primer mix. TCRdb analysed the 5' RACE reads with MiXCR anew, one entry per CDR3 protein. This table holds about 290,000 distinct CDR3 sequences, 25% to 30% found once. At least 5.5 micrograms of total RNA were extracted per sample. A remark on this clonotype: Its antigen is undetermined.

The CDR3 has 19 residues. Sequenced input: blood. The chain uses TRBV12-3 or TRBV12-4 and TRBJ2-5; the match to TRBD2 covers 8 bases. The better agreement between TRBJ2-1 and the DNA end casts doubt on the J call. This receptor was obtained from a woman in her 70s in good health. The CDR3 here is CASSKGGASGPWPPNEQFF. CDR3 in DNA: TGTGCCAGCAGTAAAGGTGGGGCTAGCGGGCCTTGGCCCCCCAATGAGCAGTTCTTC.